Listed here are 30 T cell receptor beta chains from one sample, sequenced in a study of breast tumors, draining lymph nodes, adjacent tissues. The lymph nodes were axillary draining lymph nodes from breast cancer patients. TCRdb recomputed calls from the multiplex PCR reads with MiXCR, one row per CDR3 protein. The data contain around 300,000 distinct CDR3 sequences, 30% to 35% of them singletons. Sequenced sample: axillary lymph node tissue. All receptors derive from a female donor with breast cancer. Some clones in this sample may be carry-over from other donors' samples.

Turning to this clonotype: One base away lies a much larger clone, so this may be a sequencing read error. The V gene is TRBV7-9, the J gene TRBJ2-5; 9 nucleotides agree with TRBD1. The CDR3 spans 17 residues. CDR1 is SEHNR and CDR2 is FQNEAQ in the germline V gene (reference sequence). Written as DNA, the CDR3 is TGTGCCAGCAGCTTAGGGACAGGGGTATCCGCCGAAGAGCCCCAGTACTTC. Translation gives CASSLGTGVSAEEPQYF. Complete variable domain (other parts from reference TRBV7-9 and TRBJ2-5): DTGVSQNPRHKITKRGQNVTFRCDPISEHNRLYWYRQTLGQGPEFLTYFQNEAQLEKSRLLSDRFSAERPKGSFSTLEIQRTEQGDSAMYLCASSLGTGVSAEEPQYFGPGTRLLVL.

Ten or more counts support this clonotype. This CDR3 is CATPPDSKETQYF. The CDR3, as DNA: TGTGCCACCCCCCCGGACAGTAAAGAGACCCAGTACTTC. This sequence joins TRBV6-1 and TRBJ2-5; TRBD1 might be the D (6 bases). Trimming stripped 10 bases from V and 3 bases from J, with 15 bases between. This CDR3 spans 13 amino acids. Germline values: CDR1 MNHNS, CDR2 SASEGT.

In this sample, this clonotype turned up many times. This chain connects TRBV13 to TRBJ2-7; no firm D call. There are 15 residues in the CDR3. Trimming stripped 1 base from V and 0 bases from J, with 10 bases between. The germline V gene encodes CDR1 PRHDT and CDR2 FYEKMQ (reference sequence). CDR3 in amino acids: CASSLDAHGSYEQYF. Written as DNA, the CDR3 is TGTGCCAGCAGCTTAGATGCGCATGGCTCCTACGAGCAGTACTTC.

This chain connects TRBV6-6 to TRBJ1-1, with D maybe TRBD1 (6 bases). Per the germline V gene, CDR1 is MNHNY and CDR2 is SVGAGI (reference sequence). The V end lost 2 bases, the J end lost 5 bases, and 12 bases lay between the germline ends. This CDR3 contains 14 residues. The CDR3 DNA follows: TGTGCCAGCAGTTACCTACAGGGTAGGACTGAAGCTTTCTTT. It is translated as CASSYLQGRTEAFF.

This clonotype showed up many times. This chain links TRBV19 with TRBJ1-3; D gene unclear. The V gene's germline CDR1 is LNHDA and CDR2 SQIVND (reference sequence). The ends were cut back, 3 bases at V and 0 bases at J, with 6 bases in the middle. The CDR3 is 14 residues long. CDR3 region: CASSIKSSGNTIYF. CDR3 DNA: TGTGCCAGTAGTATCAAAAGCTCTGGAAACACCATATATTTT.

This clonotype was seen at least ten times. The chain links TRBV4-2 to TRBJ2-3; 7 positions agree with TRBD2. CDR3 length: 16 amino acids. The V gene's germline CDR1 is LGHNA and CDR2 YNFKEQ. Trimming cost V 0 bases and J 1 base; bases outside gene matches: 4. CDR3 nucleotides: TGTGCCAGCAGCCAAGAGGTTGGGAGGGGCACAGATACGCAGTATTTT. Its protein is CASSQEVGRGTDTQYF.

In its sample, this clonotype was seen a few times. The DNA of the CDR3 is TGTGCCTCAGCCGGGACACTGAACACTGAAGCTTTCTTT. This codes for CASAGTLNTEAFF. V usage is TRBV19 and J usage is TRBJ1-1, with a tentative D call TRBD1 (6 bases). CDR1 and CDR2 from the germline V gene are LNHDA and SQIVND (reference sequence). V was trimmed by 11 bases and J by 0 bases, leaving 13 bases between them. CDR3 length: 13 amino acids.

The CDR3 loop is CASSDSLGLSGEKLFF. DNA for the CDR3: TGTGCCAGCAGTGACTCTCTTGGACTTAGTGGGGAAAAACTGTTTTTT. The chain joins TRBV6-4 to TRBJ1-4; D is unclear. CDR1 is MRHNA, CDR2 SNTAGT, per germline. The CDR3 length is 16 residues. V lost 0 bases and J lost 8, with 16 bases in between.

The rearrangement joins TRBV2 to TRBJ2-7; possibly TRBD2 for D (5 bases). Germline CDR1 and CDR2: SNHLY and FYNNEI. V shed 4 bases and J shed 3 bases, with 16 bases lying between them. The CDR3 covers 15 residues. For the CDR3, the DNA is TGTGCCAGCAGTGCTTCCGGAGCGGCAGACTACGAGCAGTACTTC. Residues: CASSASGAADYEQYF. Full variable domain (outside the CDR3, taken from reference TRBV2 and TRBJ2-7): EPEVTQTPSHQVTQMGQEVILRCVPISNHLYFYWYRQILGQKVEFLVSFYNNEISEKSEIFDDQFSVERPDGSNFTLKIRSTKLEDSAMYFCASSASGAADYEQYFGPGTRLTVT.

This clonotype was counted many times. The J gene is TRBJ2-5, the V gene TRBV19; the D gene is possibly TRBD1 (5 bases). V lost 5 bases to trimming and J lost 5 bases, with 12 bases between them. Germline V gives CDR1 LNHDA, CDR2 SQIVND (reference sequence). This CDR3 contains 13 residues. Here the CDR3 reads CASSSQVWETQYF. CDR3 coding DNA: TGTGCCAGTAGTTCACAGGTTTGGGAGACCCAGTACTTC.

This clonotype was detected ten times or more. The V and J genes are TRBV7-3 and TRBJ2-1; D is undetermined. With 3 bases removed from V and 5 bases from J, the gap between germline ends came to 14 bases. Germline V gives CDR1 SGHTA, CDR2 FQGTGA. This CDR3 contains 15 residues. CDR3: CASSFSPPPNNEQFF. The CDR3 coding sequence is TGTGCCAGCAGCTTCTCCCCTCCTCCCAACAATGAGCAGTTCTTC. The full variable domain, in which reference TRBV7-3 and TRBJ2-1 provide the parts outside the CDR3, is GAGVSQTPSNKVTEKGKYVELRCDPISGHTALYWYRQSLGQGPEFLIYFQGTGAADDSGLPNDRFFAVRPEGSVSTLKIQRTERGDSAVYLCASSFSPPPNNEQFFGPGTRLTVL.

Remarks on this clonotype: The CDR3 end shows no conserved phenylalanine or tryptophan, and so a read error is likely. The chain uses TRBV28 and TRBJ2-1; 10 bases map to TRBD1. This CDR3 is built from 15 residues. CDR1 is MDHEN, CDR2 SYDVKM, per germline. The CDR3: CASSGGQGGYDEQFL. In nucleotides, the CDR3 is TGTGCCAGCAGTGGAGGACAGGGGGGCTACGATGAGCAGTTCCTC.

DNA of the CDR3: TGCAGTCCCTCGGACTTACACACAGATACGCAGTATTTT. Protein product: CSPSDLHTDTQYF. The chain links TRBV29-1 to TRBJ2-3; weak D call: TRBD2 (5 bases). CDR3 length: 13 residues. Germline-derived CDR1 and CDR2 are SQVTM and ANQGSEA.

This clonotype has ten or more counts. The J gene is TRBJ1-2, the V gene TRBV11-1; D perhaps matches TRBD1 (6 bases). V dropped 5 bases and J dropped 1 base, with 14 bases sitting between them. The CDR3 consists of 15 residues. Germline CDR1 is SGHAT and CDR2 is FQDESV (reference sequence). CDR3 amino acids: CASSPNRVDNYGYTF. In DNA, the CDR3 is TGTGCCAGCAGCCCTAACAGGGTGGATAACTATGGCTACACCTTC.

As to this clonotype: This may be a read error: a much more frequent sequence differs by one nucleotide. The chain employs TRBV5-1 and TRBJ2-2; D is ambiguous. The CDR3 extends over 13 amino acids. The germline V gene has CDR1 SGHRS and CDR2 YFSETQ. The CDR3 DNA reads TGCGCCAGCGGCTTGGGTGACACCGGGGAGCTGTTTTTT. This translates into CASGLGDTGELFF.

About this clonotype itself: An end of the junction does not agree with germline; a read error may underlie this. J is TRBJ1-4 and V is TRBV29-1, with D unresolved. The CDR3 has 13 residues. In germline, CDR1 is SQVTM, CDR2 ANQGSEA. The CDR3 DNA is TGCAGCCGACATTCAGGACCTAATGAAAAACTGTCTTTT. This gives the protein CSRHSGPNEKLSF.

V is TRBV5-5 and J is TRBJ2-7, with 9 nucleotides matching TRBD2. The length of the CDR3 is 15 residues. The V segment lost 7 bases and the J segment 0 bases; nucleotides outside the gene matches: 8. Germline V gene sequence: CDR1 SGHKS, CDR2 YYEKEE (reference sequence). The CDR3 coding sequence is TGTGCCAGCTTTAGACTAGCGGCTGTCTCCTACGAGCAGTACTTC. Translation: CASFRLAAVSYEQYF.

On this clonotype: This may stem from a read error, because a much larger clone lies one nucleotide away. The final CDR3 position lacks the conserved phenylalanine or tryptophan, pointing to a likely read error. This chain links TRBV11-1 with TRBJ2-5; D might be TRBD1 or TRBD2, each matching 7 bases. CDR3 length: 13 residues. Germline values: CDR1 SGHAT, CDR2 FQDESV (reference sequence). Trimming removed 8 bases at V and 4 bases at J, with 14 bases between. CDR3 protein: CASGRGQTETQYL. In nucleotides, the CDR3 is TGTGCCAGCGGGAGGGGGCAAACAGAGACCCAGTACTTA.

This clonotype was counted many times. The rearrangement joins TRBV19 to TRBJ2-5; D is perhaps TRBD1 (6 bases). Germline V lookup: CDR1 LNHDA, CDR2 SQIVND (reference sequence). The CDR3 length is 14 residues. The V end was cut by 6 bases, the J end by 1 base, with 12 bases between. The CDR3 loop is CASSATGSQETQYF. The CDR3 region has the DNA TGTGCCAGTAGCGCCACAGGGTCCCAAGAGACCCAGTACTTC.

The chain links TRBV5-6 to TRBJ2-7, with 9 bases fitting TRBD2. CDR3 length: 17 amino acids. Germline V lookup: CDR1 SGHDT, CDR2 YYEEEE. V gave up 2 bases and J gave up 1 base; unmatched junction bases: 10. The CDR3 reads CASSFRDSREGSYEQYF. The DNA for the CDR3 is TGTGCCAGCAGCTTTAGAGACTCGCGGGAGGGATCCTACGAGCAGTACTTC.

This clonotype appeared many times. The chain has TRBV14 and TRBJ2-5; D unclear. CDR1 and CDR2 (germline): SGHDN, FVKESK. The V end was cut by 1 base, the J end by 4 bases, with 19 bases between. The CDR3 runs 17 residues. The CDR3 reads CASSQALRRGPGETQYF. The CDR3 DNA sequence: TGTGCCAGCAGCCAAGCCCTCCGACGAGGTCCAGGAGAGACCCAGTACTTC. Full variable domain (rest looked up from reference TRBV14 and TRBJ2-5): EAGVTQFPSHSVIEKGQTVTLRCDPISGHDNLYWYRRVMGKEIKFLLHFVKESKQDESGMPNNRFLAERTGGTYSTLKVQPAELEDSGVYFCASSQALRRGPGETQYFGPGTRLLVL.

In the case of this clonotype: The CDR3 does not close with the conserved phenylalanine or tryptophan, likely indicating a read error. The chain uses TRBV6-1 and TRBJ2-5; D is perhaps TRBD2 (5 bases). This CDR3 spans 13 amino acids. The germline V gene has CDR1 MNHNS and CDR2 SASEGT. V was cut by 6 bases and J by 2 bases, with 10 bases left in between. DNA for the CDR3: TGTGCCAGCAGGAGGCGGAGGCAAGAGACCCAGTACCTC. Translated, it gives CASRRRRQETQYL.

To note about this clonotype: At one of its ends the junction is not consistent with the germline gene, which may arise from a read error. V gene TRBV5-1 combines with J gene TRBJ2-1, with TRBD2 identical over 15 bases. Germline V gene lookup returns CDR1 SGHRS and CDR2 YFSETQ. The CDR3 covers 20 residues. As DNA, the CDR3 is TGTGCCAGCAGGCCCCTCAGGACTAGCGGGAGGGCCACTTCCTACAATGAGCAGTTCTTC. This codes for CASRPLRTSGRATSYNEQFF.

A note on this clonotype: A much larger clone sits a single nucleotide away, making a read error possible. The rearrangement uses TRBV12-3 or TRBV12-4 and TRBJ2-6; D not certain. This CDR3 region has 15 residues. The CDR3 DNA is TGTGCCAGCGGTTTATACGTCTCTGGGGCCAACGTCCTGACTTTC. Residues: CASGLYVSGANVLTF.

On this clonotype itself: A much larger clone lies a single base off, so this may be a read error. The chain recombines TRBV2 with TRBJ1-1; D gene ambiguous. Germline values: CDR1 SNHLY, CDR2 FYNNEI. The CDR3 spans 14 residues. V was pared by 10 bases and J by 1 base, with 16 bases between. As DNA, the CDR3 is TGTGCCAACATTATGGGAGGGAAGAACACTGAAGCTTTCTTT. Translation: CANIMGGKNTEAFF. Based on the CDR3 plus reference TRBV2 and TRBJ1-1, the full variable domain is EPEVTQTPSHQVTQMGQEVILRCVPISNHLYFYWYRQILGQKVEFLVSFYNNEISEKSEIFDDQFSVERPDGSNFTLKIRSTKLEDSAMYFCANIMGGKNTEAFFGQGTRLTVV.

In its sample, this clonotype was seen many times. The CDR3 nucleotides read TGCAGTGCTAGAGATACCGGGACAGGGTCGGAAAAACTGTTTTTT. Protein product: CSARDTGTGSEKLFF. V gene TRBV20-1 combines with J gene TRBJ1-4, with 9 nucleotides matching TRBD1. The ends lost 0 bases at V and 8 bases at J; junction bases unmatched: 7. CDR1 is DFQATT and CDR2 is SNEGSKA in the germline V gene (reference sequence). This CDR3 has 15 amino acids.

This clonotype was recorded at least ten times. The chain uses TRBV20-1 and TRBJ2-1, with D tentatively TRBD1 (6 bases). The V end was cut by 5 bases, the J end by 0 bases, with 14 bases between. The germline V gene encodes CDR1 DFQATT and CDR2 SNEGSKA (reference sequence). CDR3 size: 15 residues. Here the CDR3 DNA reads TGCAGTGCTCTGAGGGACACCTACTCCTACAATGAGCAGTTCTTC. It is translated as CSALRDTYSYNEQFF.

The chain employs TRBV5-7 and TRBJ2-5, with a weak D call TRBD2 (6 bases). TRBV5-7 carries the ORF label, with uncertain function. The germline V and J ends were trimmed by 4 bases and 3 bases, with 19 bases remaining between them. This CDR3 region has 16 residues. CDR3 in amino acids: CASSHVCAGREETQYF. As DNA, the CDR3 is TGTGCCAGCAGCCATGTGTGCGCGGGAAGGGAAGAGACCCAGTACTTC.

This clonotype was detected a few times. The chain employs TRBV4-1 and TRBJ1-1, with 8 bases identical to TRBD1. The CDR3 is made up of 15 amino acids. Trimming removed 0 bases from V and 6 bases from J; junction bases left unmatched: 6. The V gene's germline CDR1 is MGHRA and CDR2 YSYEKL. The CDR3 reads CASSQDAQGEAEAFF. The DNA for the CDR3 is TGCGCCAGCAGCCAAGATGCACAGGGGGAGGCTGAAGCTTTCTTT.

The chain joins TRBV7-2 to TRBJ1-2, with 7 positions matching TRBD1. Germline V gene sequence: CDR1 SGHTA, CDR2 FQGNSA. This CDR3 comprises 11 residues. The V segment lost 5 bases and the J segment 8 bases; nucleotides outside the gene matches: 2. CDR3 sequence (DNA): TGTGCCAGCAGCCTGGACAGGGGCTACACCTTC. Its translation: CASSLDRGYTF.